What follows describes a single T cell receptor beta chain. Only one count was recorded for this clonotype. The antigen it binds to is not known. It has no much larger one-base neighbor in the sample; base qualities were not kept. One read represents weak support. The treatment or condition label of this sample denotes: live attenuated yellow fever vaccine strain. A standard Ficoll-Paque protocol was used to isolate PBMCs from peripheral blood. Dynabeads CD4 and CD8 positive selection kits were used to isolate the CD4 and CD8 T-cell fractions. TriZol was used to extract RNA from bulk PBMCs, CD4 and CD8 fractions, and dextramer-positive and dextramer-negative fractions. The germline V gene (reference sequence) gives CDR1 as GTSNPN and CDR2 as SVGIG. V is shortened by 2 bases, J by 8 bases, and the region joining them spans 9 bases. The CDR3 goes from the cysteine to the phenylalanine over 11 residues. Just CDR3 DNA is preserved here, 33 bases in frame from base 1.

For sequencing, an Illumina NovaSeq 6000 was employed. TCR cDNA was made using 5'RACE template switching, a step that added a universal primer site and unique molecular identifiers. Priming for cDNA synthesis came from both the TCR alpha and TCR beta constant segments. Library amplification involved two PCR steps, and the second step added sample barcodes and sequencing adapters. Sequencing of libraries was performed on Illumina HiSeq 2500 (2x100 bp) or NovaSeq (2x150 bp). The study's processing was this. Reads were demultiplexed and collapsed into UMI consensus sequences with MIGEC, and V(D)J alignment was performed with MiXCR. Vaccine-responding clonotypes were identified with edgeR using replicate PBMC samples, with FDR below 0.01 and a log2 fold change above 5 up to day 15 being required. Each bulk clonotype was labeled CD4 or CD8 based on which sequenced repertoire, CD4 or CD8, contained the clonotype at higher abundance. TCRdb cleaned the public reads at Q25 with fastp, built clones with MiXCR and kept in-frame beta chains. Each record represents a unique CDR3 protein, reported with the most common genes and DNA among its rows. The V and J calls and clone size come from TCRdb's table, not from the authors' own analysis. A total of around 320,000 distinct CDR3 sequences appear in this sample, around 9.3% of them only once. The top ten clones comprise about 3.5% of the sample.

The source of the sample is a study of T cells after yellow fever vaccination (dated by TCRdb to the late 2010s). About the study as a whole: The SMART-Seq v4 Ultra Low Input RNA kit was used to prepare libraries from fractions with low cell numbers. To follow T-cell clones before and after primary and booster YFV17D yellow fever vaccination, bulk TCR alpha and beta repertoires were sequenced over time. The cohort comprised two healthy male donors, one aged 18 to 30 and one aged 30 to 40 years. Bulk PBMC replicates and cell subsets were isolated from blood drawn at multiple timepoints before and after both primary and secondary immunization. Overall results and qualifications from the work: Most clones expanded after primary vaccination were re-detected after the booster (approximately 96% of CD4 and 80% to 90% of CD8), suggesting broad memory maintenance. Only a couple of donors were included in the study, so the extent to which the findings can be generalized is limited. A small fraction of clonotypes showed up in both the CD4 and CD8 compartments, probably as a result of convergent recombination. Computational filtering was needed because FACS-sorted repertoires could contain abundant contaminating clonotypes from the bulk population. Compared with the primary T-cell response, the secondary T-cell response was faster but weaker, reaching its peak on day 5 rather than on day 15.

The specimen was CD4+ T cells sorted from PBMCs, collected 5 days after the yellow fever booster vaccination. The sequence came from a man aged 18 to 29 who received the YFV17D yellow fever vaccine. The chain joins TRBV30 to TRBJ1-2; the D gene is unclear. The DNA is as follows: TGTGCCTGGAGTCAACCTATGGGCTACACCTTC. This is translated as CAWSQPMGYTF.